These 16 T cell receptor beta chains were all obtained from the same sample, sequenced in a study of blood T cells in healthy people across ages. Next came a second PCR, run for about 7 to 12 cycles, which used a sample-barcoded 5' primer along with a J-beta primer mix. TCRdb re-analysed the 5' RACE reads in MiXCR, keeping a single row per CDR3 protein. The table has around 1.5 million distinct CDR3 sequences, 42% seen once. Sequenced: blood. These receptors all come from a woman aged 18 to 35 in good health.

The chain employs TRBV2 and TRBJ2-4; 10 positions agree with TRBD2. With the DNA end fitting TRBJ2-7 better, the J assignment may be wrong. Germline V gene data show CDR1 as SNHLY and CDR2 as FYNNEI. This CDR3 contains 13 residues. The CDR3: CASRRASGGEQYF. CDR3 in DNA: TGTGCCAGCAGAAGAGCTAGCGGGGGCGAGCAGTACTTC.

This clonotype was detected only a few times. At one end, the junction sequence differs from germline, possibly due to a read error. This chain links TRBV7-7 with TRBJ2-1; 7 bases align to TRBD1. Germline lookup yields CDR1 SSHAT and CDR2 FNYEAQ (reference sequence). This CDR3 is built from 14 residues. The CDR3 DNA reads TGTGCTAGCAGCTTAGTCCCAGGGGGATATGAGCAGTTCTTC. Protein product: CASSLVPGGYEQFF.

The V call is TRBV27, the J call TRBJ2-1, with TRBD1 identical over 7 bases. Germline V gives CDR1 MNHEY, CDR2 SMNVEV (reference sequence). The V gene end was trimmed by 4 bases and the J gene end by 7 bases; junction bases not matched to a gene: 7. The CDR3 runs 14 residues. This chain's CDR3 is CASSSVDRENEQFF. CDR3 DNA: TGTGCCAGCAGTTCTGTCGACAGGGAAAATGAGCAGTTCTTC.

This clonotype has more than one count but fewer than ten. This chain joins TRBV5-5 and TRBJ2-1; unclear D gene. The CDR3 covers 14 residues. Germline CDR1 and CDR2: SGHKS and YYEKEE (reference sequence). V was clipped by 0 bases and J by 6 bases, with 10 bases between them. This CDR3 is CASSLAVSLNEQFF. The DNA of the CDR3 is TGTGCCAGCAGCTTGGCCGTGAGTCTCAATGAGCAGTTCTTC.

For this clonotype: Germline and junction disagree at one end, which may indicate a read error. This rearrangement joins TRBV9 to TRBJ2-5; tentatively, D is TRBD2 (6 bases). Germline lookup yields CDR1 SGDLS and CDR2 YYNGEE. This CDR3 contains 13 residues. CDR3 DNA sequence: TGTGCCAGCAGCGCGACTAGTCAAGGGACCCAGTACTTC. Protein product: CASSATSQGTQYF.

Concerning this clonotype itself: This may be a read error: a much more frequent sequence differs by one nucleotide. The chain recombines TRBV7-2 with TRBJ2-7; D perhaps matches TRBD2 (5 bases). The CDR3 consists of 13 residues. V lost 2 bases, J lost 7 bases, and 12 bases lay in between. Per the germline V gene, CDR1 is SGHTA and CDR2 is FQGNSA. For the CDR3, the DNA is TGTGCCAGCAGCTTAAGTTACGGGAATGAGCAGTACTTC. It is translated as CASSLSYGNEQYF.

This chain connects TRBV20-1 to TRBJ1-3; TRBD1 is a possible D gene (5 bases). Germline assignment: CDR1 DFQATT and CDR2 SNEGSKA (reference sequence). The CDR3 is 12 amino acids. V gave up 4 bases and J gave up 2 bases, with 6 bases separating them. The CDR3 protein is CSAMGAGNTIYF. The CDR3 DNA sequence: TGCAGTGCTATGGGGGCTGGAAACACCATATATTTT.

The table lists this clonotype with a few counts. The chain recombines TRBV5-1 with TRBJ2-5, with 14 bases that match TRBD2. Germline CDR1 reads SGHRS; CDR2 reads YFSETQ. The CDR3 contains 18 residues. V shed 1 base and J 4 bases; nucleotides not matched to a gene: 9. CDR3: CASSLRGLAGVSGETQYF. The DNA of the CDR3 is TGCGCCAGCAGCTTGAGGGGACTAGCGGGAGTATCGGGAGAGACCCAGTACTTC.

Written as DNA, the CDR3 is TGCAGTGCTAGAAAGAGGTACGACGGGAGTGGGACCTACAATGAGCAGTTCTTC. This gives the protein CSARKRYDGSGTYNEQFF. This chain joins TRBV20-1 and TRBJ2-1; weak D call: TRBD2 (6 bases). Trimming removed 2 bases from V and 2 bases from J, with 22 bases in between. Germline V lookup: CDR1 DFQATT, CDR2 SNEGSKA (reference sequence). The CDR3 is 18 residues long.

This clonotype was recorded a few times. CDR3: CASGVSDYGYTF. Here the CDR3 DNA reads TGTGCCAGCGGTGTTTCGGATTATGGCTACACCTTC. The V call is TRBV28, the J call TRBJ1-2; D call uncertain. The V gene lost 8 bases and the J gene lost 5 bases, with 12 bases spanning the gap. CDR1 and CDR2 from the germline V gene are MDHEN and SYDVKM. The CDR3 totals 12 residues.

This sequence joins TRBV5-1 and TRBJ1-1, with a possible D match to TRBD1 (6 bases). The CDR3 contains 15 residues. CDR1 is SGHRS and CDR2 is YFSETQ in the germline V gene. V was shortened by 4 bases and J by 0 bases, with 13 bases between the two germline ends. In DNA form, the CDR3 reads TGCGCCAGCAGCAGCTACAGGGCCCTGAACACTGAAGCTTTCTTT. It is translated as CASSSYRALNTEAFF. The full variable domain, completed using reference TRBV5-1 and TRBJ1-1, is KAGVTQTPRYLIKTRGQQVTLSCSPISGHRSVSWYQQTPGQGLQFLFEYFSETQRNKGNFPGRFSGRQFSNSRSEMNVSTLELGDSALYLCASSSYRALNTEAFFGQGTRLTVV.

The chain couples TRBV20-1 to TRBJ2-3, with D possibly matching TRBD2 (5 bases). This CDR3 has 14 amino acids. The germline V gene has CDR1 DFQATT and CDR2 SNEGSKA (reference sequence). The V end lost 8 bases, the J end lost 1 base, and 16 bases lay between the germline ends. The DNA for the CDR3 is TGCAGTCTCGCCCGGGCAGCGGGCACAGATACGCAGTATTTT. This codes for CSLARAAGTDTQYF.

The V and J genes are TRBV27 and TRBJ2-1, with TRBD2 matching 8 bases. The germline V gene encodes CDR1 MNHEY and CDR2 SMNVEV (reference sequence). V lost 2 bases and J lost 2; bases outside the gene matches: 5. The length of the CDR3 is 16 residues. The CDR3 protein is CASSLPGSGAYNEQFF. CDR3 coding DNA: TGTGCCAGCAGTTTACCTGGTAGCGGGGCCTACAATGAGCAGTTCTTC.

The chain recombines TRBV20-1 with TRBJ1-1; D is possibly TRBD1 (6 bases). The length of the CDR3 is 13 residues. Trimming left V 6 bases short and J 3 bases short, with 14 bases between. CDR1 is DFQATT, CDR2 SNEGSKA, per germline (reference sequence). The CDR3, as DNA: TGCAGTGCCCCCCCCGGGGGCCACACTGAAGCTTTCTTT. Its translation is CSAPPGGHTEAFF.

J is TRBJ1-2 and V is TRBV7-8, with 12 bases that match TRBD1. The J segment lost 8 bases and the V segment lost 2 bases, leaving 12 bases of the junction unmatched. The CDR3 spans 17 residues. Per germline, CDR1 SGHVS and CDR2 FQNEAQ. CDR3 in DNA: TGTGCCAGCAGCTTATCACCGGGACAGGGGGCTTCTTACGGCTACACCTTC. It codes for CASSLSPGQGASYGYTF.

The chain joins TRBV9 to TRBJ1-1; 7 bases line up with TRBD1. The CDR3 runs 14 residues. The V segment lost 3 bases and the J segment 4 bases; nucleotides outside the gene matches: 6. The germline V gene has CDR1 SGDLS and CDR2 YYNGEE. This chain's CDR3 is CASSGPGGSTEAFF. The CDR3, as DNA: TGTGCCAGCAGCGGTCCAGGGGGGAGCACTGAAGCTTTCTTT.